The 18 T cell receptor beta chains below all came from one sample that was sequenced in a study of shared T cell receptors in the human thymus. This table comes from immunoSEQ multiplex PCR, and its TCRdb copy is limited to in-frame clones, with some not included. This table has about 660,000 clones, 70% to 90% appearing once. The data were also submitted as part of a second study, on human thymus T cells.

Sequencing was performed on thymocytes. The receptor set was obtained from a boy in the first two years of life with a congenital heart defect.

This rearrangement joins TRBV9 to TRBJ2-3, with 8 bases aligning to TRBD2. CDR3 size: 18 residues. The germline CDR1 and CDR2 sequences are SGDLS and YYNGEE. V shed 0 bases and J 0 bases; nucleotides not matched to a gene: 9. CDR3 loop: CASSVEVGRETSTDTQYF. DNA for the CDR3: TGTGCCAGCAGCGTAGAAGTCGGGAGGGAGACTAGCACAGATACGCAGTATTTT.

The chain joins TRBV6-6 to TRBJ1-5, with 8 bases identical to TRBD1. With 2 bases clipped from V and 7 bases from J, the junction kept 10 bases outside the gene matches. The germline V gene has CDR1 MNHNY and CDR2 SVGAGI (reference sequence). CDR3 length: 16 amino acids. CDR3 sequence (DNA): TGTGCCAGCAGTTACCCCGGACAGGGTGGGTTGCAGCCCCAGCATTTT. This sequence encodes CASSYPGQGGLQPQHF.

The chain is built from TRBV20-1 and TRBJ1-1; D is perhaps TRBD1 (6 bases). Germline CDR1 reads DFQATT; CDR2 reads SNEGSKA (reference sequence). The CDR3 totals 11 residues. Between the trimmed V and J ends, which lost 8 bases and 8 bases, there was a span of 15 bases. Here the CDR3 reads CSPVGQTEAFF. CDR3 DNA sequence: TGCAGTCCCGTAGGACAGACAGAAGCTTTCTTT.

The gene calls are TRBV30 and TRBJ2-3; 7 bases match TRBD2. There are 16 residues in the CDR3. CDR1 is GTSNPN and CDR2 is SVGIG in the germline V gene (reference sequence). V lost 0 bases to trimming and J lost 2 bases; unmatched junction nucleotides: 8. The CDR3 here is CAWSVGLADTTDTQYF. The DNA of the CDR3 is TGTGCCTGGAGTGTTGGGCTAGCGGATACCACAGATACGCAGTATTTT.

CDR3 bases: TGTGCCTGGAGTGTATCAGGGGAGCCTGGCTACACCTTC. Translated: CAWSVSGEPGYTF. The chain has TRBV30 and TRBJ1-2; possibly TRBD1 for D (6 bases). With 0 bases removed from V and 7 bases from J, the gap between germline ends came to 12 bases. Per the germline V gene, CDR1 is GTSNPN and CDR2 is SVGIG (reference sequence). The CDR3 has 13 residues.

This clone was counted a single time. The V and J genes are TRBV7-9 and TRBJ1-1, with TRBD1 matching over 8 bases. Germline V gene lookup returns CDR1 SEHNR and CDR2 FQNEAQ (reference sequence). The CDR3 totals 18 residues. Germline trimming cut 2 bases from V and 5 bases from J; bases unmatched to any gene: 16. CDR3 nucleotides: TGTGCCAGCAGCTTAAGGGGGGCAGGGGGCGGGGAGGGTACTGAAGCTTTCTTT. Its translation is CASSLRGAGGGEGTEAFF.

The chain links TRBV28 to TRBJ2-7; 9 positions agree with TRBD2. With 3 bases clipped from V and 3 bases from J, the junction kept 12 bases outside the gene matches. Per germline, CDR1 MDHEN and CDR2 SYDVKM. There are 17 residues in the CDR3. The CDR3 region is CASSFPRLAEVIYEQYF. The CDR3 nucleotides read TGTGCCAGCAGTTTCCCCAGACTAGCGGAAGTCATCTACGAGCAGTACTTC.

This chain joins TRBV9 and TRBJ2-7; 14 bases line up with TRBD2. V shed 3 bases and J 3 bases; nucleotides not matched to a gene: 2. Germline V lookup: CDR1 SGDLS, CDR2 YYNGEE. The CDR3 is 15 residues long. CDR3 protein: CASSGTSGRLYEQYF. DNA for the CDR3: TGTGCCAGCAGCGGGACTAGCGGGAGGCTCTACGAGCAGTACTTC.

This sequence joins TRBV7-2 and TRBJ2-5; weak D call: TRBD2 (6 bases). CDR1 SGHTA and CDR2 FQGNSA come from the germline V gene. The V end lost 5 bases, the J end lost 4 bases, and 17 bases lay between the germline ends. This CDR3 spans 15 amino acids. The CDR3: CASSLRTTPVETQYF. The CDR3 coding sequence is TGTGCCAGCAGCCTCAGGACTACCCCCGTAGAGACCCAGTACTTC.

The gene calls are TRBV28 and TRBJ2-1; D is unresolved. With 7 bases removed from V and 10 bases from J, the gap between germline ends came to 5 bases. Looked up from germline, CDR1 is MDHEN and CDR2 is SYDVKM. The CDR3 extends over 9 amino acids. DNA for the CDR3: TGTGCCAGCATCCAAGAGCAGTTCTTC. Its translation: CASIQEQFF.

This clone is a singleton in its sample. The rearrangement joins TRBV4-3 to TRBJ1-1; D uncertain. In germline, CDR1 is LGHNA, CDR2 YSLEER. Trimming removed 1 base at V and 2 bases at J, with 8 bases between. The CDR3 runs 14 residues. DNA of the CDR3: TGCGCCAGCAGCCAAGCTAAACTTAACACTGAAGCTTTCTTT. As protein: CASSQAKLNTEAFF.

The gene calls are TRBV11-3 and TRBJ2-1, with D tentatively TRBD2 (6 bases). The CDR3 spans 15 residues. Germline V gene lookup returns CDR1 SGHNT and CDR2 YENEEA. The V gene lost 6 bases and the J gene lost 2 bases, with 14 bases spanning the gap. CDR3 nucleotide sequence: TGTGCCAGCAGTTACTCTAGCGTGCCCTACAATGAGCAGTTCTTC. This encodes CASSYSSVPYNEQFF.

The rearrangement links TRBV18 to TRBJ2-3; no reliable D call. Trimming removed 5 bases at V and 0 bases at J, with 6 bases between. CDR1 KGHSH and CDR2 LQKENI come from the germline V gene. There are 13 residues in the CDR3. CDR3 protein: CASSEVSTDTQYF. CDR3 DNA: TGTGCCAGCTCAGAGGTTAGCACAGATACGCAGTATTTT.

This clone showed up just once. V usage is TRBV7-9 and J usage is TRBJ2-1; no clear D gene. In germline, CDR1 is SEHNR, CDR2 FQNEAQ (reference sequence). The ends were cut back, 5 bases at V and 6 bases at J, with 11 bases in the middle. CDR3 length: 13 amino acids. CDR3 DNA: TGTGCCAGCAGCCCCGTTCCCTCCAATGAGCAGTTCTTC. It codes for CASSPVPSNEQFF.

This chain connects TRBV28 to TRBJ2-7; D is unresolved. This CDR3 spans 13 amino acids. Trimming took off 5 bases at V and 1 base at J, with 9 bases between the two ends. Germline V gives CDR1 MDHEN, CDR2 SYDVKM. CDR3 amino acids: CASSPYGSYEQYF. In nucleotides, the CDR3 is TGTGCCAGCAGTCCATACGGTTCCTACGAGCAGTACTTC.

The chain is built from TRBV6-1 and TRBJ1-4; D is unclear. The CDR3 covers 12 residues. CDR1 and CDR2 (germline): MNHNS, SASEGT. The V end lost 7 bases, the J end lost 6 bases, and 9 bases lay between the germline ends. This chain's CDR3 is CASTFSDEKLFF. The CDR3 DNA follows: TGTGCCAGCACTTTTTCTGATGAAAAACTGTTTTTT.

The chain carries TRBV7-2 and TRBJ1-6, with D possibly being TRBD1 (5 bases). The CDR3 spans 16 residues. V lost 3 bases to trimming and J lost 8 bases, with 17 bases between them. Germline CDR1 SGHTA, CDR2 FQGNSA. CDR3 sequence reads: CASSFDRAGMHSPLHF. CDR3 coding DNA: TGTGCCAGCAGCTTCGATAGAGCAGGGATGCATTCACCCCTCCACTTT.

This chain joins TRBV7-2 and TRBJ2-7; 9 nucleotides match TRBD1. Germline V gene sequence: CDR1 SGHTA, CDR2 FQGNSA. V gave up 1 base and J gave up 5 bases; unmatched junction bases: 15. There are 18 residues in the CDR3. The CDR3 nucleotides are TGTGCCAGCAGCTTAGGGGGGGCTCACAGGGGGCAAATTCACGAGCAGTACTTC. Protein sequence: CASSLGGAHRGQIHEQYF.